The clone carrying this T cell receptor beta chain has at least ten counts. Its cognate antigen is unknown. cDNA synthesis was performed by 5'RACE with 10-nucleotide random UMIs. TCRdb re-called the 5' RACE reads through MiXCR, storing one row per CDR3 protein. The table records approximately 30,000 distinct CDR3 sequences, approximately 6% of them present only once. These data are taken from a study of neurological immune-mediated disorders. General observations from the study: Among expanded clones, no CDR3 amino acid sequences were shared across subjects, a pattern suggesting private repertoires in all groups. HTLV-1-associated myelopathy had the most TCR clonal expansion, while multiple sclerosis had the least, a level that fell below healthy controls.

The clonotype was recovered from a woman aged 45-65 years in good health. Sequenced material: CD4+ T cells from blood.

In DNA form, the CDR3 reads TGTGCCAGCAGCGGGACAGTCGAGCAGTACTTC. This sequence encodes CASSGTVEQYF. The chain combines TRBV5-6 with TRBJ2-7; 7 positions agree with TRBD1. Germline V gene sequence: CDR1 SGHDT, CDR2 YYEEEE. The CDR3 covers 11 residues. The junction had 1 base not matched to a gene; V was cut back by 4 bases and J by 6 bases.